Listed below are T cell receptor beta chains from one sample, sequenced in a study of identical twins. TCRdb processed the 5' RACE reads anew with MiXCR; each CDR3 protein has one entry. The repertoire holds about 690,000 distinct CDR3 sequences, with 21% as singletons. In addition, the sample was reused for a study of T cells expressing NK-cell markers.

Sequenced: PBMCs. These receptors came from a young woman in good health. Both conserved end residues are trimmed from each CDR3. Fields, in order: CDR3 protein, V gene, J gene.

cdr3_aa: ASSDTSREDTQY; v_call: TRBV7-2; j_call: TRBJ2-3
cdr3_aa: ATSSNLLPSGRSADTQY; v_call: TRBV15; j_call: TRBJ2-3
cdr3_aa: ASSKGSRIASYEQY; v_call: TRBV21-1; j_call: TRBJ2-7
cdr3_aa: ASSPGGSGGYNEQF; v_call: TRBV7-2; j_call: TRBJ2-1
cdr3_aa: ASSWDRGPYEQY; v_call: TRBV27; j_call: TRBJ2-7
cdr3_aa: ASKSESSYNSPLH; v_call: TRBV10-2; j_call: TRBJ1-6
cdr3_aa: ASSLTSSLSRSYNEQF; v_call: TRBV6-2/TRBV6-3; j_call: TRBJ2-1
cdr3_aa: ANLDPSGTDTQY; v_call: TRBV10-3; j_call: TRBJ2-3
cdr3_aa: SASLRAEAF; v_call: TRBV20-1; j_call: TRBJ1-1
cdr3_aa: ASSVAGTAYNEQF; v_call: TRBV9; j_call: TRBJ2-1
cdr3_aa: SARTQPSTDTQY; v_call: TRBV29-1; j_call: TRBJ2-3
cdr3_aa: SVISRDRGYEQY; v_call: TRBV29-1; j_call: TRBJ2-7
cdr3_aa: SARDMAGLADGEQY; v_call: TRBV20-1; j_call: TRBJ2-7
cdr3_aa: ASSLGGGNTGELF; v_call: TRBV7-3; j_call: TRBJ2-2
cdr3_aa: ASSLVVRGRDTIY; v_call: TRBV7-2; j_call: TRBJ1-3
cdr3_aa: SARGPGDEQY; v_call: TRBV20-1; j_call: TRBJ2-7
cdr3_aa: ASSLARGGAFGELF; v_call: TRBV12-3/TRBV12-4; j_call: TRBJ2-2
cdr3_aa: AISVGNEQY; v_call: TRBV10-3; j_call: TRBJ2-7
cdr3_aa: SAPRYNEQF; v_call: TRBV20-1; j_call: TRBJ2-1
cdr3_aa: ASRSIPGRLSLFGYT; v_call: TRBV6-1; j_call: TRBJ1-2
cdr3_aa: ASIQRGGRDTQY; v_call: TRBV6-1; j_call: TRBJ2-3
cdr3_aa: ASSLGLAAYTEAF; v_call: TRBV11-3; j_call: TRBJ1-1
cdr3_aa: ASYVGFGELF; v_call: TRBV6-2/TRBV6-3; j_call: TRBJ2-2
cdr3_aa: SALTRQAYYEQY; v_call: TRBV20-1; j_call: TRBJ2-7
cdr3_aa: ASSLIPGQGAYEQY; v_call: TRBV7-2; j_call: TRBJ2-7
cdr3_aa: ASSFRLAGGIYEQY; v_call: TRBV7-2; j_call: TRBJ2-7
cdr3_aa: SARAIGALQAKNIQY; v_call: TRBV20-1; j_call: TRBJ2-4
cdr3_aa: ASREIAKNIQY; v_call: TRBV11-2; j_call: TRBJ2-4
cdr3_aa: ASNRGDTSYEQY; v_call: TRBV5-1; j_call: TRBJ2-7